A single sample is the source of the 15 T cell receptor beta chains below, sequenced in a study of regulatory T cells in long-lasting Graves disease. Time point in this sample: newly diagnosed GD, antithyroid drugs for less than 3 months. The TCR library was made from RNA extracted from PBMCs. HTBI primers from iRepertoire and Arm-PCR of CDR3 regions yielded the TCR beta libraries. TCRdb re-called the multiplex PCR reads through MiXCR, storing one row per CDR3 protein. The sample shows around 450,000 distinct CDR3 sequences, about 17% of them seen only once. These same records also appear under a second study, on T cells in Graves' hyperthyroidism and ophthalmopathy.

This material consisted of peripheral blood mononuclear cells (PBMCs), taken at new diagnosis, from a patient treated with antithyroid drugs. These receptors were obtained from a man aged 35-49 years with Graves disease.

This clonotype was observed once. This chain links TRBV13 with TRBJ2-5; a weak D match, TRBD2 (5 bases). V was clipped by 5 bases and J by 4 bases, with 17 bases between them. The CDR3 consists of 15 residues. The germline V gene encodes CDR1 PRHDT and CDR2 FYEKMQ (reference sequence). Here the CDR3 reads CASSPPLDGRETQYF. CDR3 bases: TGTGCCAGCAGCCCCCCACTAGACGGGCGAGAGACCCAGTACTTC. Full variable domain (missing parts from reference TRBV13 and TRBJ2-5): AAGVIQSPRHLIKEKRETATLKCYPIPRHDTVYWYQQGPGQDPQFLISFYEKMQSDKGSIPDRFSAQQFSDYHSELNMSSLELGDSALYFCASSPPLDGRETQYFGPGTRLLVL.

This clonotype was counted only a few times. V usage is TRBV20-1 and J usage is TRBJ2-2; D is perhaps TRBD1 or TRBD2 (5 bases each). This CDR3 is 16 amino acids long. V was shortened by 0 bases and J by 1 base, with 12 bases between the two germline ends. Germline V CDR1 and CDR2: DFQATT, SNEGSKA (reference sequence). The CDR3 here is CSARDPRGRNTGELFF. The CDR3 DNA sequence: TGCAGTGCTAGAGATCCTCGGGGACGGAACACCGGGGAGCTGTTTTTT.

This clonotype showed up many times. The chain joins TRBV20-1 to TRBJ2-2, with a possible D match to TRBD1 (5 bases). V gave up 1 base and J gave up 7 bases, with 13 bases separating them. Germline V gives CDR1 DFQATT, CDR2 SNEGSKA (reference sequence). The CDR3 is 14 residues long. In nucleotides, the CDR3 is TGCAGTGCTAGAGTTCCTCAGGGTATCGGGGAGCTGTTTTTT. Protein product: CSARVPQGIGELFF.

The chain uses TRBV12-3 or TRBV12-4 and TRBJ2-4; TRBD2 aligns across 7 bases. The CDR3 loop spans 16 amino acids. Germline trimming cut 2 bases from V and 1 base from J; bases unmatched to any gene: 5. CDR3 nucleotides: TGTGCCAGCAGTTTATCACGGCGGGAGGCCAAAAACATTCAGTACTTC. Its translation: CASSLSRREAKNIQYF.

J is TRBJ2-5 and V is TRBV5-1, with D hard to call. The V and J ends lost 0 bases and 3 bases respectively, with 9 bases between them. The length of the CDR3 is 14 residues. Germline CDR1 reads SGHRS; CDR2 reads YFSETQ. The chain's CDR3 is CASSLVGQKETQYF. Here the CDR3 DNA reads TGCGCCAGCAGCTTGGTGGGCCAGAAAGAGACCCAGTACTTC.

The chain links TRBV20-1 to TRBJ2-7, with TRBD2 identical over 8 bases. The CDR3 loop spans 14 amino acids. Trimming took 6 bases from V and 4 from J; bases not matched to a gene: 11. The V gene's germline CDR1 is DFQATT and CDR2 SNEGSKA (reference sequence). CDR3 in amino acids: CSARPAGVVYEQYF. The CDR3 nucleotides are TGCAGTGCCAGACCAGCGGGAGTGGTGTACGAGCAGTACTTC.

This chain links TRBV29-1 with TRBJ1-1; 8 nucleotides line up with TRBD1. V was pared by 7 bases and J by 9 bases, with 13 bases of the junction left unmatched. CDR1 is SQVTM and CDR2 is ANQGSEA in the germline V gene. This CDR3 has 13 residues. This chain's CDR3 is CSGGPTGDRQAFF. The CDR3, as DNA: TGCAGCGGGGGTCCGACAGGGGACCGTCAAGCTTTCTTT.

This clonotype was observed many times. This sequence joins TRBV24-1 and TRBJ1-5; D is possibly TRBD1 (5 bases). Germline V lookup: CDR1 KGHDR, CDR2 SFDVKD. The CDR3 runs 16 residues. V lost 2 bases and J 5 bases, leaving 15 bases between the germline ends. CDR3 amino acids: CATSDSGSLLDQPQHF. DNA for the CDR3: TGTGCCACCAGTGATTCAGGGTCGCTGTTGGATCAGCCCCAGCATTTT.

This clonotype was detected a few times. The rearrangement joins TRBV6-1 to TRBJ1-5, with TRBD1 matching over 9 bases. Looked up from germline, CDR1 is MNHNS and CDR2 is SASEGT. Germline trimming cut 5 bases from V and 5 bases from J; bases unmatched to any gene: 7. The CDR3 has 15 amino acids. CDR3 residues: CASSQETGGDQPQHF. In DNA, the CDR3 is TGTGCCAGCAGTCAGGAGACAGGGGGGGATCAGCCCCAGCATTTT.

This chain joins TRBV12-3 or TRBV12-4 and TRBJ1-5, with D possibly TRBD1 on 5 matching bases. The ends were cut back, 6 bases at V and 1 base at J, with 13 bases in the middle. The CDR3 totals 15 residues. As DNA, the CDR3 is TGTGCCAGCAGCCGGGCAGGGATCAGCAATCAGCCCCAGCATTTT. This gives the protein CASSRAGISNQPQHF.

This clonotype was seen repeatedly, ten times or more. The chain is built from TRBV10-3 and TRBJ2-1, with TRBD2 matching over 16 bases. The germline CDR1 and CDR2 sequences are ENHRY and SYGVKD. Germline trimming cut 6 bases from V and 6 bases from J; bases unmatched to any gene: 5. The CDR3 is 16 amino acids. CDR3 region: CAISGTSGREGNEQFF. The DNA of the CDR3 is TGTGCCATCAGCGGGACTAGCGGGAGGGAGGGCAATGAGCAGTTCTTC.

There are a few counts of this clonotype. V is TRBV5-4 and J is TRBJ2-3; 14 bases line up with TRBD2. After removal of 0 bases from V and 5 bases from J, the junction contained 2 bases not matched to a gene. Germline lookup yields CDR1 SGHNT and CDR2 YYREEE (reference sequence). The CDR3 sequence is 16 residues long. CDR3 sequence: CASSLGGTSGRDTQYF. In nucleotides, the CDR3 is TGTGCCAGCAGCTTGGGGGGGACTAGCGGGAGAGATACGCAGTATTTT.

The sample holds a few counts of this clonotype. The chain links TRBV12-3 or TRBV12-4 to TRBJ2-7; 7 bases agree with TRBD1. Trimming took 2 bases from V and 9 from J; bases not matched to a gene: 4. This CDR3 comprises 12 residues. This CDR3 reads CASSLNEGAQYF. Written as DNA, the CDR3 is TGTGCCAGCAGTTTAAACGAGGGGGCGCAGTACTTC.

This clonotype was seen many times. The V call is TRBV6-5, the J call TRBJ1-1; the D gene is possibly TRBD1 (6 bases). This CDR3 spans 13 amino acids. V lost 3 bases and J lost 10, with 15 bases in between. Germline V gene data show CDR1 as MNHEY and CDR2 as SVGAGI. This CDR3 is CASSYRGGRPAFF. As DNA, the CDR3 is TGTGCCAGCAGTTATAGGGGGGGTCGGCCAGCTTTCTTT.

This clonotype appeared a few times. The chain is built from TRBV29-1 and TRBJ2-2; 8 nucleotides match TRBD1. The germline CDR1 and CDR2 sequences are SQVTM and ANQGSEA. The CDR3 totals 13 residues. Losses at the gene ends were 5 bases for V and 6 bases for J; bases not matched to a gene: 5. This chain's CDR3 is CSVKTGGSGELFF. CDR3 DNA: TGCAGCGTTAAAACAGGGGGTTCCGGGGAGCTGTTTTTT.